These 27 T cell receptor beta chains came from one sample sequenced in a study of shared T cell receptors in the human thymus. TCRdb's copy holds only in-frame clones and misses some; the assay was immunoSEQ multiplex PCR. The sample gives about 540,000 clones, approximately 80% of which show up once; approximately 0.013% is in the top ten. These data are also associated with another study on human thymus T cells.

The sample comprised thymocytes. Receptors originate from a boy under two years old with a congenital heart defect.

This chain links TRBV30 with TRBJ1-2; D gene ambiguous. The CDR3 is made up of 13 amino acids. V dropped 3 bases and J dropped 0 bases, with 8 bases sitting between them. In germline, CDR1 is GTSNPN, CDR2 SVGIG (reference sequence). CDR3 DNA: TGTGCCTGGAGCGAGGGAACTAACTATGGCTACACCTTC. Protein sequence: CAWSEGTNYGYTF.

The CDR3 loop reads CASSLKVSGGRGSEQFF. The CDR3 DNA reads TGTGCCAGCAGCTTGAAGGTTTCGGGAGGTCGTGGAAGTGAGCAGTTCTTC. The chain joins TRBV5-6 to TRBJ2-1; 7 bases match TRBD2. This CDR3 spans 17 amino acids. Looked up from germline, CDR1 is SGHDT and CDR2 is YYEEEE. Germline trimming cut 1 base from V and 9 bases from J; bases unmatched to any gene: 16.

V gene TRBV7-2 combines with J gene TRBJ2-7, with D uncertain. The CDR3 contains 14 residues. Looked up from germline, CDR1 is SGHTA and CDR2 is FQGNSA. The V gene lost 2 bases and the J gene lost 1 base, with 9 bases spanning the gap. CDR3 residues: CASSLTEPSYEQYF. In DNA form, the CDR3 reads TGTGCCAGCAGCTTAACTGAGCCGTCCTACGAGCAGTACTTC.

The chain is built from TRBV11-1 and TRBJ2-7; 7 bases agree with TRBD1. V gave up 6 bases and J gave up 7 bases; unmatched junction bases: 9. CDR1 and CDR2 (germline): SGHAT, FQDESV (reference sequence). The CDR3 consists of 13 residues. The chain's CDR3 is CASRKGTDNEQYF. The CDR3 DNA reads TGTGCCAGCAGGAAAGGGACAGACAATGAGCAGTACTTC.

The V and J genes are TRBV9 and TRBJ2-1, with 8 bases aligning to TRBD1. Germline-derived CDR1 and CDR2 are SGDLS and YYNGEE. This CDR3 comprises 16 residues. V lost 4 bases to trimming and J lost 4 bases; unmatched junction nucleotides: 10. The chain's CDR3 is CASSPWDRYRYNEQFF. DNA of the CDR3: TGTGCCAGCAGCCCTTGGGACAGGTATAGATACAATGAGCAGTTCTTC. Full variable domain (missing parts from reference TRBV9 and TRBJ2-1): DSGVTQTPKHLITATGQRVTLRCSPRSGDLSVYWYQQSLDQGLQFLIQYYNGEERAKGNILERFSAQQFPDLHSELNLSSLELGDSALYFCASSPWDRYRYNEQFFGPGTRLTVL.

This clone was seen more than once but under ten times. This CDR3 reads CASSEVQTSYEQYF. The CDR3 DNA sequence: TGTGCCAGCAGTGAAGTACAGACCTCCTACGAGCAGTACTTC. The V and J genes are TRBV6-1 and TRBJ2-7, with D uncertain. V was pared by 1 base and J by 0 bases, with 7 bases between. Looked up from germline, CDR1 is MNHNS and CDR2 is SASEGT. The CDR3 spans 14 residues.

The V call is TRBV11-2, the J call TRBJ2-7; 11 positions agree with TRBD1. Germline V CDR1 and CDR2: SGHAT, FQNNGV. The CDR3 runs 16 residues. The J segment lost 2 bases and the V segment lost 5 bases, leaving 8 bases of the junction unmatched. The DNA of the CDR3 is TGTGCCAGCAGCCCCCCCCGGGACAGGGGGGCCTACGAGCAGTACTTC. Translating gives CASSPPRDRGAYEQYF. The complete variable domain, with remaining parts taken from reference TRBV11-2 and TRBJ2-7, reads EAGVAQSPRYKIIEKRQSVAFWCNPISGHATLYWYQQILGQGPKLLIQFQNNGVVDDSQLPKDRFSAERLKGVDSTLKIQPAKLEDSAVYLCASSPPRDRGAYEQYFGPGTRLTVT.

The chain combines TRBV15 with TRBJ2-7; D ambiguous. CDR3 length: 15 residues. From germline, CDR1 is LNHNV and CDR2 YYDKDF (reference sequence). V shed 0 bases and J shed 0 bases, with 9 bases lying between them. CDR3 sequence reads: CATSRDQHSSYEQYF. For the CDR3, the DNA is TGTGCCACCAGCAGAGATCAGCACAGCTCCTACGAGCAGTACTTC.

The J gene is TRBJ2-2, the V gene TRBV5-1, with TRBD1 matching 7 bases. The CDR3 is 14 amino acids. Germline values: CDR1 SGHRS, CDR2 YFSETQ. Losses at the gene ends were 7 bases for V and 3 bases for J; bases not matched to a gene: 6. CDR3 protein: CASGDRVDTGELFF. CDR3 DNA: TGCGCCAGCGGAGACAGGGTCGACACCGGGGAGCTGTTTTTT.

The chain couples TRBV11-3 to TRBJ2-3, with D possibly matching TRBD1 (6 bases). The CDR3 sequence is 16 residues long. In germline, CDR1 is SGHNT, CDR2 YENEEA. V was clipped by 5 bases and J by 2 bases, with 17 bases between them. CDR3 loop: CASSAGQPNPTDTQYF. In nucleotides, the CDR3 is TGTGCCAGCAGCGCAGGACAGCCAAACCCCACAGATACGCAGTATTTT.

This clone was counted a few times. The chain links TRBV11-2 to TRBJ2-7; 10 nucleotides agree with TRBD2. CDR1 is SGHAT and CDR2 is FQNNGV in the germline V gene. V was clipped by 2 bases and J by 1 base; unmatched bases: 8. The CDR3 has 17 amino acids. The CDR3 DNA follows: TGTGCCAGCAGCTTACGTGGGAAGCGGGAGGGATCCTACGAGCAGTACTTC. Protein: CASSLRGKREGSYEQYF.

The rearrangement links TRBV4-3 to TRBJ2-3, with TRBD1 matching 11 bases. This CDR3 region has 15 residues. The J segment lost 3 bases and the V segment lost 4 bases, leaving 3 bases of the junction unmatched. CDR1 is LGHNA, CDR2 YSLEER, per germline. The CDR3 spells CASSPGTGGTDTQYF. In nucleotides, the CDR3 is TGCGCCAGCAGCCCTGGGACAGGGGGAACAGATACGCAGTATTTT.

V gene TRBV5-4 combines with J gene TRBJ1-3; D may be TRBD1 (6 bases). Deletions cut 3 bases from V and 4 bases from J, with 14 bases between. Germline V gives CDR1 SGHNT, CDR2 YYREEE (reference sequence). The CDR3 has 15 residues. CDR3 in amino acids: CASSCPGVPGNTIYF. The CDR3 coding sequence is TGTGCCAGCAGCTGCCCAGGGGTACCCGGAAACACCATATATTTT.

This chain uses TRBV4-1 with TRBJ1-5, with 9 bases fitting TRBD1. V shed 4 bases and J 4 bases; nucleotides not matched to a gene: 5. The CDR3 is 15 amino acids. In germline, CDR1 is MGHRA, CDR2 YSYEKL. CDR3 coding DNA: TGCGCCAGCAGCCCCTCCGGGACAGGGAATCAGCCCCAGCATTTT. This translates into CASSPSGTGNQPQHF.

For the CDR3, the DNA is TGTGCCAGCAGAGACCATTGGGGGACAGGAGGCGATGAAAAACTGTTTTTT. Protein product: CASRDHWGTGGDEKLFF. The chain carries TRBV2 and TRBJ1-4; TRBD1 matches 8 bases. Losses at the gene ends were 6 bases for V and 6 bases for J; bases not matched to a gene: 15. Per the germline V gene, CDR1 is SNHLY and CDR2 is FYNNEI. This CDR3 spans 17 amino acids.

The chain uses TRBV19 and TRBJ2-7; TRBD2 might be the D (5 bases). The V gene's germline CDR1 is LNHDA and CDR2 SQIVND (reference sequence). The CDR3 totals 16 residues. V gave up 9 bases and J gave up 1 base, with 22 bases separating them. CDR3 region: CASRAGHIHSSYEQYF. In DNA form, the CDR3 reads TGTGCCAGCCGGGCGGGCCACATCCATTCTTCCTACGAGCAGTACTTC.

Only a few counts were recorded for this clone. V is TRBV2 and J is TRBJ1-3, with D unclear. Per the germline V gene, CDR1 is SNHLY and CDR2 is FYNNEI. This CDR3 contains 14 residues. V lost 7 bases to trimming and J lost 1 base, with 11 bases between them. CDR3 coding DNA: TGTGCCAGCACTAGGACTTCGTCTGGAAACACCATATATTTT. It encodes CASTRTSSGNTIYF. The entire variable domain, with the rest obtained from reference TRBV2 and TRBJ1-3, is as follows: EPEVTQTPSHQVTQMGQEVILRCVPISNHLYFYWYRQILGQKVEFLVSFYNNEISEKSEIFDDQFSVERPDGSNFTLKIRSTKLEDSAMYFCASTRTSSGNTIYFGEGSWLTVV.

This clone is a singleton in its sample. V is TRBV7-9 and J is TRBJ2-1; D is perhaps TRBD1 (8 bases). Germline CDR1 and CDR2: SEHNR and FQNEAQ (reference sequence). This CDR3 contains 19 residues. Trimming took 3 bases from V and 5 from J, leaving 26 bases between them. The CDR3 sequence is CASSLGRGRLTSRNNEQFF. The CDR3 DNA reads TGTGCCAGCAGCTTGGGCAGGGGGCGCTTGACTAGCCGAAACAATGAGCAGTTCTTC.

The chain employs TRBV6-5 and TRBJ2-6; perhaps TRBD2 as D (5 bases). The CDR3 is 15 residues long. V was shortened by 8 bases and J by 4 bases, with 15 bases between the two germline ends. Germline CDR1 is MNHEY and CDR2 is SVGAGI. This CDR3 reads CASSTEAAGANVLTF. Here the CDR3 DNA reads TGTGCCAGCTCTACGGAGGCAGCAGGGGCCAACGTCCTGACTTTC.

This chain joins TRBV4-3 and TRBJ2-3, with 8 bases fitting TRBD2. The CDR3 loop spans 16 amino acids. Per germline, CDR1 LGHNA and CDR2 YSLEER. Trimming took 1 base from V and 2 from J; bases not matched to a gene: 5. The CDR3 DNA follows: TGCGCCAGCAGCCAAGTGGGCGGGAGGACCACAGATACGCAGTATTTT. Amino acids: CASSQVGGRTTDTQYF.

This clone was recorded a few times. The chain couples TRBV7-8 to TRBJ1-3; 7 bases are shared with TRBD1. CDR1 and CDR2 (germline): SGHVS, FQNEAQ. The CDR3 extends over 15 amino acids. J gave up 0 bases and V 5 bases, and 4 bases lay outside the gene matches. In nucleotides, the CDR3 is TGTGCCAGCAGCGGGACAGCGAGCTCTGGAAACACCATATATTTT. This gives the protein CASSGTASSGNTIYF. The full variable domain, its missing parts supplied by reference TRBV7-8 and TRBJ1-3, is GAGVSQSPRYKVAKRGQDVALRCDPISGHVSLFWYQQALGQGPEFLTYFQNEAQLDKSGLPSDRFFAERPEGSVSTLKIQRTQQEDSAVYLCASSGTASSGNTIYFGEGSWLTVV.

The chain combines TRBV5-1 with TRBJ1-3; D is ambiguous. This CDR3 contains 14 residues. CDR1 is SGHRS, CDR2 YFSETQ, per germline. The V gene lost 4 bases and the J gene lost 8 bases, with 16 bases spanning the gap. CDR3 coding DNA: TGCGCCAGCAGCCCCCGGGTAGCCGGGGACACCATATATTTT. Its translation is CASSPRVAGDTIYF.

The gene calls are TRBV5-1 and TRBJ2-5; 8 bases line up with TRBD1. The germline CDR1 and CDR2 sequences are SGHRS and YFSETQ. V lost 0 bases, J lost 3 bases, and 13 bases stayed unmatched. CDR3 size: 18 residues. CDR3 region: CASSLGPQGAAPKETQYF. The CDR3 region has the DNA TGCGCCAGCAGCTTGGGGCCGCAGGGGGCGGCCCCAAAAGAGACCCAGTACTTC.

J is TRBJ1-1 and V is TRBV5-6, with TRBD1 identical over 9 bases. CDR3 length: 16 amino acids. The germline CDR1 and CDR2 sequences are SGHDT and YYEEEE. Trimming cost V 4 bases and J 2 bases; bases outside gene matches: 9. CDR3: CASSSTGQGPNTEAFF. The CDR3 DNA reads TGTGCCAGCAGCAGTACGGGACAGGGACCAAACACTGAAGCTTTCTTT.

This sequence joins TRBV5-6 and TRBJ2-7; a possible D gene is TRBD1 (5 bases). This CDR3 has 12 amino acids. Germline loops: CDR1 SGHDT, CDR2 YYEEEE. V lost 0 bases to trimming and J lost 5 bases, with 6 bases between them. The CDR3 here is CASSLVRDEQYF. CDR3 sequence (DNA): TGTGCCAGCAGCTTGGTCAGGGACGAGCAGTACTTC. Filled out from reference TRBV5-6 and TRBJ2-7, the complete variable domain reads DAGVTQSPTHLIKTRGQQVTLRCSPKSGHDTVSWYQQALGQGPQFIFQYYEEEERQRGNFPDRFSGHQFPNYSSELNVNALLLGDSALYLCASSLVRDEQYFGPGTRLTVT.

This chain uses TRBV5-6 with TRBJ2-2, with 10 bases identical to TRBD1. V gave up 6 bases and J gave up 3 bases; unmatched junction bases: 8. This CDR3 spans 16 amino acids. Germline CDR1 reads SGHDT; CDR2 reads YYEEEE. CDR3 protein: CASTRGDRGYTGELFF. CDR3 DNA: TGTGCCAGCACCCGAGGGGACAGGGGATACACCGGGGAGCTGTTTTTT.

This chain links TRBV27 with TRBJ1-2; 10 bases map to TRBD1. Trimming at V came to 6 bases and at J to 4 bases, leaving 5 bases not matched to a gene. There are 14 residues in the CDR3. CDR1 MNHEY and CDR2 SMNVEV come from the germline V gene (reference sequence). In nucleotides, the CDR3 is TGTGCCAGCAGCCCCGGGACAGGGGTCTATGGCTACACCTTC. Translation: CASSPGTGVYGYTF.